These 22 T cell receptor beta chains were sequenced from one sample in a study of T cells in Graves' hyperthyroidism and ophthalmopathy. RNA transcripts provided the source from which TCR beta CDR3 regions were amplified. First-round RT-PCR targeting the TCR CDR3 was performed with the HTBI primer set. TCRdb independently ran MiXCR on the multiplex PCR reads; one entry per CDR3 protein. This sample yields 500,000 to 600,000 distinct CDR3 sequences, of which over 15% are seen a single time; around a sixth belongs to the top ten. The material sequenced was blood. These TCRs come from a young woman with Graves' hyperthyroidism.

The CDR3 nucleotides are TGTGCCAGTTACAACCCGAACACCGGGGAGCTGTTTTTT. It encodes CASYNPNTGELFF. The rearrangement uses TRBV6-1 and TRBJ2-2; unclear D gene. Trimming removed 9 bases at V and 0 bases at J, with 8 bases between. Germline CDR1 MNHNS, CDR2 SASEGT. This CDR3 is 13 amino acids long.

The CDR3 DNA is TGTGCCAGCAGTGGCGACAGGGGGGGGTCCAAAAACATTCAGTACTTC. This gives the protein CASSGDRGGSKNIQYF. V gene TRBV12-3 or TRBV12-4 combines with J gene TRBJ2-4; TRBD1 agrees at 9 bases. The trim removed 5 bases at V and 2 bases at J, leaving 7 bases unmatched. The CDR3 spans 16 residues.

V is TRBV29-1 and J is TRBJ2-1; 8 nucleotides line up with TRBD2. CDR3 size: 14 residues. Germline lookup yields CDR1 SQVTM and CDR2 ANQGSEA. V was pared by 5 bases and J by 4 bases, with 7 bases of the junction left unmatched. This CDR3 is CSVTGTRIYNEQFF. In DNA, the CDR3 is TGCAGCGTTACTGGGACTAGGATATACAATGAGCAGTTCTTC.

This clonotype was seen only a few times. This rearrangement joins TRBV28 to TRBJ1-1; TRBD1 matches at 8 bases. This CDR3 is 16 amino acids long. V gave up 5 bases and J gave up 2 bases; unmatched junction bases: 10. From germline, CDR1 is MDHEN and CDR2 SYDVKM. The CDR3 region has the DNA TGTGCCAGCAGTGACATCCGGACAGGGCCTAACACTGAAGCTTTCTTT. Its translation is CASSDIRTGPNTEAFF.

This clonotype was counted at least ten times. J is TRBJ1-1 and V is TRBV2; D not resolved. The CDR3 runs 13 residues. CDR1 is SNHLY, CDR2 FYNNEI, per germline. V dropped 7 bases and J dropped 1 base, with 10 bases sitting between them. The CDR3 DNA reads TGTGCCAGCATGAGACAACCGAACACTGAAGCTTTCTTT. It codes for CASMRQPNTEAFF.

The rearrangement uses TRBV6-4 and TRBJ2-7, with TRBD2 matching 10 bases. The CDR3 has 13 amino acids. The ends lost 7 bases at V and 0 bases at J; junction bases unmatched: 0. Germline lookup yields CDR1 MRHNA and CDR2 SNTAGT. CDR3 coding DNA: TGTGCCAGCACTAGCGGGAGCTCCTACGAGCAGTACTTC. Protein: CASTSGSSYEQYF.

This clonotype has only a few counts. The chain has TRBV5-8 and TRBJ2-1, with TRBD2 matching over 15 bases. Trimming at V came to 6 bases and at J to 4 bases, leaving 14 bases not matched to a gene. Germline lookup yields CDR1 SGHTS and CDR2 YDEGEE. The CDR3 totals 19 residues. The CDR3 region is CASTPFGLAGGGAYNEQFF. For the CDR3, the DNA is TGTGCCAGCACTCCGTTTGGACTAGCGGGAGGGGGGGCGTACAATGAGCAGTTCTTC.

V gene TRBV5-1 combines with J gene TRBJ2-5; D possibly corresponds to TRBD2 (6 bases). The CDR3 consists of 13 residues. Germline CDR1 is SGHRS and CDR2 is YFSETQ. The V end was cut by 3 bases, the J end by 4 bases, with 10 bases between. The CDR3 DNA reads as TGCGCCAGCAGCTCCGGGGGAGCAGAGACCCAGTACTTC. This encodes CASSSGGAETQYF. Full variable domain (outside the CDR3, taken from reference TRBV5-1 and TRBJ2-5): KAGVTQTPRYLIKTRGQQVTLSCSPISGHRSVSWYQQTPGQGLQFLFEYFSETQRNKGNFPGRFSGRQFSNSRSEMNVSTLELGDSALYLCASSSGGAETQYFGPGTRLLVL.

The sample holds many counts of this clonotype. The chain combines TRBV3-1 with TRBJ2-5, with TRBD1 matching over 10 bases. The CDR3 sequence is 15 residues long. Germline CDR1 is LGHDT and CDR2 is YNNKEL (reference sequence). V lost 4 bases, J lost 0 bases, and 2 bases stayed unmatched. CDR3 in amino acids: CASSPGTGDQETQYF. CDR3 nucleotide sequence: TGTGCCAGCAGCCCTGGGACAGGGGACCAAGAGACCCAGTACTTC.

Ten or more counts support this clonotype. V usage is TRBV28 and J usage is TRBJ2-2; TRBD2 matches 7 bases. Looked up from germline, CDR1 is MDHEN and CDR2 is SYDVKM. J was trimmed by 5 bases and V by 6 bases; bases with no gene match: 9. The CDR3 is made up of 15 amino acids. In nucleotides, the CDR3 is TGTGCCAGCAGGGGTCTTGCGCGGGAGACCGGGGAGCTGTTTTTT. It is translated as CASRGLARETGELFF.

This clonotype was recorded at least ten times. The chain uses TRBV7-2 and TRBJ1-6; D is unresolved. The V and J ends lost 3 bases and 9 bases respectively, with 18 bases between them. This CDR3 contains 16 residues. The V gene's germline CDR1 is SGHTA and CDR2 FQGNSA. The CDR3 region is CASSLAGHGSGSPLHF. The CDR3 DNA is TGTGCCAGCAGCTTGGCCGGCCACGGCTCGGGTTCACCCCTCCACTTT.

Many counts were recorded for this clonotype. The V gene is TRBV2, the J gene TRBJ2-7, with 7 nucleotides matching TRBD1. This CDR3 has 14 residues. In germline, CDR1 is SNHLY, CDR2 FYNNEI. V shed 6 bases, J shed 2 bases, and the junction held 7 bases outside the gene matches. The CDR3 coding sequence is TGTGCCAGCAGCTACGGACAGGCCACCTACGAGCAGTACTTC. Its translation: CASSYGQATYEQYF.

This clonotype was picked up many times. This chain uses TRBV6-1 with TRBJ1-2, with 8 bases fitting TRBD1. The V gene end was trimmed by 2 bases and the J gene end by 4 bases; junction bases not matched to a gene: 9. Germline-derived CDR1 and CDR2 are MNHNS and SASEGT. This CDR3 spans 16 amino acids. DNA of the CDR3: TGTGCCAGCAGTGAACAAAGCAGGGGGCGCAGCTATGGCTACACCTTC. Translation: CASSEQSRGRSYGYTF.

This chain links TRBV15 with TRBJ1-5; no definite D call. Germline lookup yields CDR1 LNHNV and CDR2 YYDKDF (reference sequence). The V end lost 0 bases, the J end lost 10 bases, and 16 bases lay between the germline ends. The CDR3 has 15 residues. The CDR3 protein is CATSRDSEGPGPQHF. The CDR3 DNA follows: TGTGCCACCAGCAGAGATTCCGAGGGCCCGGGACCCCAGCATTTT.

This clonotype showed up many times. The chain recombines TRBV12-3 or TRBV12-4 with TRBJ2-7; 9 nucleotides align to TRBD2. The CDR3 runs to 13 residues. Trimming took 6 bases from V and 5 from J; bases not matched to a gene: 5. The CDR3 DNA reads TGTGCCAGCAGGGCTAGCGGGGTCAACGAGCAGTACTTC. It specifies CASRASGVNEQYF.

There are many counts of this clonotype. CDR3 residues: CASRRTDLYNEQFF. DNA of the CDR3: TGTGCCAGCAGGAGGACAGATCTCTACAATGAGCAGTTCTTC. The V call is TRBV7-3, the J call TRBJ2-1, with D perhaps TRBD1 (6 bases). Trimming pared 6 bases from V and 3 bases from J, leaving 12 bases between. CDR3 length: 14 amino acids. The germline V gene has CDR1 SGHTA and CDR2 FQGTGA.

The chain employs TRBV7-2 and TRBJ2-5, with D unresolved. Per the germline V gene, CDR1 is SGHTA and CDR2 is FQGNSA. V shed 1 base and J shed 5 bases, with 11 bases lying between them. The CDR3 loop spans 14 amino acids. CDR3 DNA: TGTGCCAGCAGCTTAGAAGTAGGCAGGGAGACCCAGTACTTC. It encodes CASSLEVGRETQYF.

Only a few counts were recorded for this clonotype. The rearrangement uses TRBV20-1 and TRBJ2-7; 8 bases are a match to TRBD1. There are 15 residues in the CDR3. Germline assignment: CDR1 DFQATT and CDR2 SNEGSKA (reference sequence). The V gene end was trimmed by 0 bases and the J gene end by 3 bases; junction bases not matched to a gene: 7. The DNA for the CDR3 is TGCAGTGCTAGAGATGCCGACAGGGGCCTCTACGAGCAGTACTTC. This translates into CSARDADRGLYEQYF.

Many counts were recorded for this clonotype. The CDR3: CSASPSGKIDTQYF. The CDR3 DNA is TGCAGTGCTAGTCCCAGCGGTAAAATAGATACGCAGTATTTT. The chain recombines TRBV20-1 with TRBJ2-3, with D possibly TRBD2 on 5 matching bases. V shed 3 bases and J shed 5 bases, with 15 bases lying between them. The CDR3 runs 14 residues. Germline CDR1 is DFQATT and CDR2 is SNEGSKA (reference sequence).

This clonotype was counted ten times or more. V and J are TRBV28 and TRBJ2-5, with D tentatively TRBD1 or TRBD2 (5 bases each). Germline CDR1 MDHEN, CDR2 SYDVKM. Deletions cut 5 bases from V and 3 bases from J, with 16 bases between. The CDR3 extends over 15 amino acids. The CDR3 coding sequence is TGTGCCAGCAGTCACCTGGGACCGAGCGAAGAGACCCAGTACTTC. It codes for CASSHLGPSEETQYF.

This clonotype was recorded at least ten times. The J gene is TRBJ2-3, the V gene TRBV4-1, with a possible D match to TRBD1 (7 bases). The germline gives CDR1 MGHRA, CDR2 YSYEKL. V lost 1 base and J lost 1, with 21 bases in between. This CDR3 is built from 19 residues. For the CDR3, the DNA is TGCGCCAGCAGCCAAGGAAGGGACTTGACAGGGTGGCGCACAGATACGCAGTATTTT. Translation: CASSQGRDLTGWRTDTQYF.

This clonotype has at least ten counts. This chain uses TRBV6-1 with TRBJ2-5; 11 bases align to TRBD2. Germline CDR1 is MNHNS and CDR2 is SASEGT. The V and J ends lost 4 bases and 5 bases, in that order; junction bases with no gene match: 9. This CDR3 has 16 amino acids. This chain's CDR3 is CASSAPASGRRETQYF. The DNA for the CDR3 is TGTGCCAGCAGTGCACCGGCTAGCGGGAGGAGGGAGACCCAGTACTTC.